This entry lists 8 T cell receptor beta chains sequenced from one sample in a study of blood T cells in healthy people across ages. Then a second PCR, running roughly 6 to 11 cycles, was carried out with a sample-barcoded 5' primer and a J-beta primer mix. MiXCR, run by TCRdb on the 5' RACE reads, gives a single entry per CDR3 protein. The sample has just over 800,000 distinct CDR3 sequences, approximately 65% seen once. Sequenced: blood. Receptors originate from a man aged 25-45 years in good health.

The chain is built from TRBV5-1 and TRBJ1-2, with D perhaps TRBD1 (5 bases). The CDR3 totals 16 residues. Germline lookup yields CDR1 SGHRS and CDR2 YFSETQ. Deletions cut 5 bases from V and 4 bases from J, with 21 bases between. The CDR3 loop is CASRQADERPPYGYTF. The CDR3 coding sequence is TGCGCCAGCAGACAGGCGGATGAGAGGCCCCCCTATGGCTACACCTTC.

The chain has TRBV2 and TRBJ1-4, with TRBD1 matching over 7 bases. There are 14 residues in the CDR3. V gave up 8 bases and J gave up 4 bases; unmatched junction bases: 7. Germline loops: CDR1 SNHLY, CDR2 FYNNEI. As DNA, the CDR3 is TGTGCCAGCCGAAGACAGGGTGGTAATGAAAAACTGTTTTTT. Its translation: CASRRQGGNEKLFF.

In its sample, this clonotype was seen a few times. J is TRBJ2-3 and V is TRBV7-3; TRBD2 aligns across 7 bases. The trim removed 4 bases at V and 1 base at J, leaving 8 bases unmatched. The CDR3 spans 16 residues. In germline, CDR1 is SGHTA, CDR2 FQGTGA. The DNA for the CDR3 is TGTGCCAGCAGCTCACTGCTAGCGGAGCGCACAGATACGCAGTATTTT. Protein sequence: CASSSLLAERTDTQYF.

V gene TRBV7-2 combines with J gene TRBJ2-3; TRBD2 matches 13 bases. The CDR3 sequence is 16 residues long. The germline V gene has CDR1 SGHTA and CDR2 FQGNSA. The ends lost 5 bases at V and 6 bases at J; junction bases unmatched: 8. The CDR3 sequence: CASSPRLAGGWDTQYF. The CDR3 region has the DNA TGTGCCAGCAGCCCGCGACTAGCGGGGGGTTGGGATACGCAGTATTTT.

The chain recombines TRBV20-1 with TRBJ2-7; D may be TRBD2 (5 bases). This CDR3 comprises 12 residues. Germline V gene lookup returns CDR1 DFQATT and CDR2 SNEGSKA (reference sequence). Trimming took 6 bases from V and 4 from J, leaving 13 bases between them. The CDR3: CSADLRGYEQYF. The CDR3 region has the DNA TGCAGTGCCGATCTACGCGGGTACGAGCAGTACTTC.

The chain is built from TRBV20-1 and TRBJ2-3, with D possibly called TRBD1 or TRBD2 (6 bases each). Germline CDR1 DFQATT, CDR2 SNEGSKA (reference sequence). This CDR3 is 15 amino acids long. V gave up 7 bases and J gave up 6 bases, with 23 bases separating them. The chain's CDR3 is CSVLAGGGRSDTQYF. CDR3 nucleotides: TGCAGTGTATTGGCCGGGGGCGGACGGTCGGATACGCAGTATTTT.

This clonotype was counted once. The J gene is TRBJ2-3, the V gene TRBV6-5, with TRBD1 matching 9 bases. The CDR3 is 15 residues long. Trimming took 5 bases from V and 2 from J; bases not matched to a gene: 5. CDR1 is MNHEY and CDR2 is SVGAGI in the germline V gene. The CDR3 nucleotides are TGTGCCAGCAGTGGGACAGGGAGTCCCACAGATACGCAGTATTTT. Its translation is CASSGTGSPTDTQYF.

V usage is TRBV3-1 and J usage is TRBJ2-1, with D possibly being TRBD1 (6 bases). Germline V CDR1 and CDR2: LGHDT, YNNKEL (reference sequence). The V gene lost 1 base and the J gene lost 14 bases, with 12 bases spanning the gap. The CDR3 consists of 12 residues. The CDR3 DNA sequence: TGTGCCAGCAGCCAAGGACAGGAAAAAAAGTTCTTC. This codes for CASSQGQEKKFF.